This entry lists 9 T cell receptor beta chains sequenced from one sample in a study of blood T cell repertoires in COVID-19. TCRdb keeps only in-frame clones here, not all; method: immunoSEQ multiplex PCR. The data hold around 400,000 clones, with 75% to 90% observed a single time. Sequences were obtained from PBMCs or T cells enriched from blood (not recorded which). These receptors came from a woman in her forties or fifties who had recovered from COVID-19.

In DNA, the CDR3 is TGTGCCAGCAGCTTAGCGCGGGGGGGCGGATACGAGCAGTACTTC. This encodes CASSLARGGGYEQYF. The chain employs TRBV7-2 and TRBJ2-7, with 9 bases lining up with TRBD2. CDR1 is SGHTA and CDR2 is FQGNSA in the germline V gene. The CDR3 has 15 residues. V lost 0 bases and J lost 4; bases outside the gene matches: 4.

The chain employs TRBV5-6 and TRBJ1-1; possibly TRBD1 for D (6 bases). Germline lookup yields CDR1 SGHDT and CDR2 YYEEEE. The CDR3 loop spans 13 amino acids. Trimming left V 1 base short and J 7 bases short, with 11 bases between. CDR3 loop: CASSLLWDIEAFF. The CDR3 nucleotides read TGTGCCAGCAGCTTGTTGTGGGACATTGAAGCTTTCTTT.

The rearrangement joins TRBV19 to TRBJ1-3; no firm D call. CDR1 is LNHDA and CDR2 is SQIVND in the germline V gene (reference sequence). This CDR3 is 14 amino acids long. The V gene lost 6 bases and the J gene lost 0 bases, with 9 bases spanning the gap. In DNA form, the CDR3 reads TGTGCCAGTAGATTGGGCTTCTCTGGAAACACCATATATTTT. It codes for CASRLGFSGNTIYF.

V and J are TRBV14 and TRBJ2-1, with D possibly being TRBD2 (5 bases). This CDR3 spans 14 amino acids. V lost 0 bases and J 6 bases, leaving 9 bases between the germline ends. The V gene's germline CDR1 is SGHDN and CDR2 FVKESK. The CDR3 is CASSQDRGLNEQFF. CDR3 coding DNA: TGTGCCAGCAGCCAAGATCGAGGACTCAATGAGCAGTTCTTC.

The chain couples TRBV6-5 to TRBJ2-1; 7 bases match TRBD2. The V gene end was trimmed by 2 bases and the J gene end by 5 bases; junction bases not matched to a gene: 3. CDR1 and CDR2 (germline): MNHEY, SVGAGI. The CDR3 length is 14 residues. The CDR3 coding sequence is TGTGCCAGCAGTTACCAGCGGGGACACAATGAGCAGTTCTTC. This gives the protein CASSYQRGHNEQFF.

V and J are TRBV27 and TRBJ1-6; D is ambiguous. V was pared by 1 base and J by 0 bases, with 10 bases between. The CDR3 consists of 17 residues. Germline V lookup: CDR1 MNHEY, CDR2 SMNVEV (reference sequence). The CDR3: CASSLWSGSSYNSPLHF. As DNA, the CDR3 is TGTGCCAGCAGTTTATGGTCAGGAAGCTCCTATAATTCACCCCTCCACTTT.

CDR3 region: CASSSQGIQYF. The CDR3 DNA reads as TGTGCCAGCAGCTCTCAGGGCATTCAGTACTTC. The rearrangement links TRBV11-3 to TRBJ2-4; tentative D call: TRBD1 (5 bases). The length of the CDR3 is 11 residues. Germline lookup yields CDR1 SGHNT and CDR2 YENEEA. Trimming took 4 bases from V and 9 from J, leaving 7 bases between them.

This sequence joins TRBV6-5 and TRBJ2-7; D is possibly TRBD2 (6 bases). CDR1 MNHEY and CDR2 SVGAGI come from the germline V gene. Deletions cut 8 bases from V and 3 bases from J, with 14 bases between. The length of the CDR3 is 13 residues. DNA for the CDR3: TGTGCCAGCCGGGGGTACAGGAACTACGAGCAGTACTTC. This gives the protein CASRGYRNYEQYF.

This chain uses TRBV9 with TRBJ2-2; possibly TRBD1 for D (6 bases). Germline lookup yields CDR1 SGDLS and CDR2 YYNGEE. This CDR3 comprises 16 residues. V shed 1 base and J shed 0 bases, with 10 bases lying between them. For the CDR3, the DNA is TGTGCCAGCAGCGTACTGGACAGTTCGAACACCGGGGAGCTGTTTTTT. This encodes CASSVLDSSNTGELFF.